Listed here are 21 T cell receptor beta chains from one sample, sequenced in a study of T-cell reconstitution after alpha-beta-depleted transplantation in children. Unique molecular identifiers were incorporated when the TCRbeta library was constructed. TCRdb analysed the PCR reads with MiXCR anew, one entry per CDR3 protein. The sample comprises around 600,000 distinct CDR3 sequences, roughly 23% of which are singletons, and around an eighth rests with the top ten. Specimen: PBMCs, mostly from graft donor cells, collected 360 days after TCRalphabeta/CD19-depleted stem cell transplant. The receptors shown here come from a boy under two years old who had a stem cell transplant for acute myeloid leukemia, so the T cells may come from the graft donor.

This clonotype has at least ten counts. V usage is TRBV30 and J usage is TRBJ2-3; no clear D gene. CDR3 length: 15 residues. Germline CDR1 GTSNPN, CDR2 SVGIG (reference sequence). Trimming took off 0 bases at V and 1 base at J, with 11 bases between the two ends. CDR3 residues: CAWSVGRLGTDTQYF. In nucleotides, the CDR3 is TGTGCCTGGAGTGTTGGCCGGCTCGGCACAGATACGCAGTATTTT. Full variable domain (outside the CDR3, taken from reference TRBV30 and TRBJ2-3): SQTIHQWPATLVQPVGSPLSLECTVEGTSNPNLYWYRQAAGRGLQLLFYSVGIGQISSEVPQNLSASRPQDRQFILSSKKLLLSDSGFYLCAWSVGRLGTDTQYFGPGTRLTVL.

The chain couples TRBV12-3 or TRBV12-4 to TRBJ2-3, with 10 bases that match TRBD2. With 7 bases clipped from V and 4 bases from J, the junction kept 5 bases outside the gene matches. The CDR3 covers 14 residues. The CDR3 spells CASTAGGQADTQYF. The CDR3 coding sequence is TGTGCCAGCACAGCGGGGGGGCAGGCAGATACGCAGTATTTT.

This clonotype has just a few counts. The chain joins TRBV20-1 to TRBJ1-1; 7 positions match TRBD1. This CDR3 comprises 11 residues. Germline V lookup: CDR1 DFQATT, CDR2 SNEGSKA (reference sequence). The DNA of the CDR3 is TGCAGCCACAGGGGAAAGACTGAAGCTTTCTTT. The encoded protein is CSHRGKTEAFF.

The rearrangement joins TRBV10-3 to TRBJ2-1, with 11 bases that match TRBD1. The CDR3 sequence is 14 residues long. V lost 8 bases and J lost 5; bases outside the gene matches: 5. The germline CDR1 and CDR2 sequences are ENHRY and SYGVKD. CDR3 coding DNA: TGTGCCATCGGAGGGACAGGGGGGAACAATGAGCAGTTCTTC. This sequence encodes CAIGGTGGNNEQFF.

The chain uses TRBV5-1 and TRBJ2-5, with D unclear. The CDR3 consists of 11 residues. Germline CDR1 and CDR2: SGHRS and YFSETQ. V was trimmed by 5 bases and J by 5 bases, leaving 7 bases between them. Here the CDR3 reads CASRGIETQYF. DNA for the CDR3: TGCGCCAGCAGAGGTATTGAGACCCAGTACTTC.

The sample holds many counts of this clonotype. CDR3: CASSFWRRMNTEAFF. The CDR3 DNA sequence: TGTGCCAGCAGCTTTTGGCGTCGAATGAACACTGAAGCTTTCTTT. The J gene is TRBJ1-1, the V gene TRBV5-6; D gene uncertain. The CDR3 covers 15 residues. Germline loops: CDR1 SGHDT, CDR2 YYEEEE. Trimming removed 2 bases from V and 0 bases from J, with 11 bases in between.

The CDR3 coding sequence is TGCGCCAGCAGTAAAGCCAGCGGGGGGGCAGATACGCAGTATTTT. It is translated as CASSKASGGADTQYF. The chain combines TRBV5-1 with TRBJ2-3; 10 bases match TRBD2. Germline-derived CDR1 and CDR2 are SGHRS and YFSETQ. CDR3 size: 15 residues. The ends lost 5 bases at V and 4 bases at J; junction bases unmatched: 7. Full variable domain (rest looked up from reference TRBV5-1 and TRBJ2-3): KAGVTQTPRYLIKTRGQQVTLSCSPISGHRSVSWYQQTPGQGLQFLFEYFSETQRNKGNFPGRFSGRQFSNSRSEMNVSTLELGDSALYLCASSKASGGADTQYFGPGTRLTVL.

This chain links TRBV11-2 with TRBJ1-4; 7 bases are shared with TRBD1. The CDR3 sequence is 16 residues long. V gave up 0 bases and J gave up 4 bases; unmatched junction bases: 5. The germline V gene encodes CDR1 SGHAT and CDR2 FQNNGV. In nucleotides, the CDR3 is TGTGCCAGCAGCTTAGAGGGACAGTTTTTTAATGAAAAACTGTTTTTT. The encoded protein is CASSLEGQFFNEKLFF.

The V and J genes are TRBV20-1 and TRBJ2-4; D is perhaps TRBD1 (6 bases). Germline V lookup: CDR1 DFQATT, CDR2 SNEGSKA (reference sequence). The V gene lost 3 bases and the J gene lost 5 bases, with 20 bases spanning the gap. The CDR3 contains 16 residues. The CDR3, as DNA: TGCAGTGCTAGTAGCGTTTCAGGGGCTTGGGAAAACATTCAGTACTTC. As protein: CSASSVSGAWENIQYF.

This clonotype was seen more than once but under ten times. The rearrangement uses TRBV29-1 and TRBJ1-1, with D maybe TRBD1 (6 bases). The CDR3 runs to 15 residues. Germline V gene data show CDR1 as SQVTM and CDR2 as ANQGSEA. V was pared by 5 bases and J by 0 bases, with 16 bases between. The CDR3 coding sequence is TGCAGCGTTTTCGGCAGGGGCCCTATGAACACTGAAGCTTTCTTT. Protein product: CSVFGRGPMNTEAFF.

This clonotype was recorded many times. The chain carries TRBV29-1 and TRBJ1-1; D remains unclear. Trimming took 1 base from V and 0 from J, leaving 6 bases between them. Germline CDR1 is SQVTM and CDR2 is ANQGSEA. This CDR3 region has 13 residues. The CDR3 coding sequence is TGCAGCGTTGAAGGACATTTGAACACTGAAGCTTTCTTT. This translates into CSVEGHLNTEAFF. Based on the CDR3 plus reference TRBV29-1 and TRBJ1-1, the full variable domain is SAVISQKPSRDICQRGTSLTIQCQVDSQVTMMFWYRQQPGQSLTLIATANQGSEATYESGFVIDKFPISRPNLTFSTLTVSNMSPEDSSIYLCSVEGHLNTEAFFGQGTRLTVV.

The genes are TRBV27 and TRBJ2-1; 8 nucleotides match TRBD1. Germline-derived CDR1 and CDR2 are MNHEY and SMNVEV (reference sequence). Germline trimming cut 3 bases from V and 3 bases from J; bases unmatched to any gene: 19. The CDR3 length is 20 residues. The CDR3: CASSFQSTGAPRVNYNEQFF. As DNA, the CDR3 is TGTGCCAGCAGTTTTCAATCGACAGGGGCCCCCCGCGTGAACTACAATGAGCAGTTCTTC.

At least ten counts were recorded for this clonotype. The chain links TRBV6-5 to TRBJ2-2; D gene unclear. The V gene lost 7 bases and the J gene lost 5 bases, with 5 bases spanning the gap. Germline V CDR1 and CDR2: MNHEY, SVGAGI. The CDR3 spans 11 residues. DNA for the CDR3: TGTGCCAGCATGAAAACCGGGGAGCTGTTTTTT. Protein sequence: CASMKTGELFF.

In its sample, this clonotype was seen many times. The chain employs TRBV29-1 and TRBJ1-1; D is uncertain. V was cut by 1 base and J by 4 bases, with 7 bases left in between. This CDR3 is built from 12 residues. Germline values: CDR1 SQVTM, CDR2 ANQGSEA. The CDR3, as DNA: TGCAGCGTTGAAGGGACCGCCACTGAAGCTTTCTTT. It codes for CSVEGTATEAFF.

This clonotype was seen at least ten times. V gene TRBV20-1 combines with J gene TRBJ1-6, with D hard to call. The ends were cut back, 3 bases at V and 0 bases at J, with 9 bases in the middle. Germline CDR1 is DFQATT and CDR2 is SNEGSKA (reference sequence). The CDR3 is 15 amino acids. CDR3 region: CSARPDVSYNSPLHF. CDR3 coding DNA: TGCAGTGCTAGGCCCGATGTCTCCTATAATTCACCCCTCCACTTT.

This clonotype was detected only a few times. The V call is TRBV12-3 or TRBV12-4, the J call TRBJ2-1; D possibly corresponds to TRBD2 (5 bases). The CDR3 loop spans 14 amino acids. V lost 7 bases, J lost 5 bases, and 15 bases lay in between. The CDR3 DNA follows: TGTGCCAGCACCCACCTTGGACTCCACAATGAGCAGTTCTTC. Encoded protein: CASTHLGLHNEQFF.

The V gene is TRBV6-1, the J gene TRBJ2-3, with TRBD1 as a possible D gene (5 bases). Trimming cost V 6 bases and J 5 bases, with 21 bases left between them. Germline V CDR1 and CDR2: MNHNS, SASEGT. The CDR3 is 16 residues long. The CDR3 is CASSPQRITGRDTQYF. DNA of the CDR3: TGTGCCAGCAGCCCCCAACGGATAACAGGCAGAGATACGCAGTATTTT.

The rearrangement uses TRBV3-1 and TRBJ1-1; D call uncertain. Germline-derived CDR1 and CDR2 are LGHDT and YNNKEL (reference sequence). The ends were cut back, 0 bases at V and 1 base at J, with 3 bases in the middle. The CDR3 extends over 13 amino acids. The DNA for the CDR3 is TGTGCCAGCAGCCAAGAGGAGAACACTGAAGCTTTCTTT. Its protein is CASSQEENTEAFF.

This clonotype was found many times. The chain couples TRBV29-1 to TRBJ2-5; 8 bases match TRBD1. The junction had 7 bases not matched to a gene; V was cut back by 5 bases and J by 5 bases. From germline, CDR1 is SQVTM and CDR2 ANQGSEA. This CDR3 spans 13 amino acids. CDR3 sequence reads: CSVTRQGKETQYF. CDR3 DNA: TGCAGCGTTACACGACAGGGGAAGGAGACCCAGTACTTC.

This clonotype was found many times. CDR3 in DNA: TGTGCCACCAGCAGGGACAGGGGGCGCAGGGGTGAGCAGTTCTTC. It codes for CATSRDRGRRGEQFF. The genes are TRBV15 and TRBJ2-1; 11 nucleotides agree with TRBD1. This CDR3 has 15 residues. Germline CDR1 reads LNHNV; CDR2 reads YYDKDF (reference sequence). The V segment lost 3 bases and the J segment 9 bases; nucleotides outside the gene matches: 7.

This clonotype has ten or more counts. CDR3 bases: TGTGCCAGCAGCTTAGTAGCGGGAAGCTCCTACAATGAGCAGTTCTTC. Translating it yields CASSLVAGSSYNEQFF. The V call is TRBV7-3, the J call TRBJ2-1; 8 nucleotides line up with TRBD2. Germline assignment: CDR1 SGHTA and CDR2 FQGTGA. This CDR3 has 16 residues. Trimming at V came to 2 bases and at J to 0 bases, leaving 3 bases not matched to a gene. Complete variable domain (other parts from reference TRBV7-3 and TRBJ2-1): GAGVSQTPSNKVTEKGKYVELRCDPISGHTALYWYRQSLGQGPEFLIYFQGTGAADDSGLPNDRFFAVRPEGSVSTLKIQRTERGDSAVYLCASSLVAGSSYNEQFFGPGTRLTVL.